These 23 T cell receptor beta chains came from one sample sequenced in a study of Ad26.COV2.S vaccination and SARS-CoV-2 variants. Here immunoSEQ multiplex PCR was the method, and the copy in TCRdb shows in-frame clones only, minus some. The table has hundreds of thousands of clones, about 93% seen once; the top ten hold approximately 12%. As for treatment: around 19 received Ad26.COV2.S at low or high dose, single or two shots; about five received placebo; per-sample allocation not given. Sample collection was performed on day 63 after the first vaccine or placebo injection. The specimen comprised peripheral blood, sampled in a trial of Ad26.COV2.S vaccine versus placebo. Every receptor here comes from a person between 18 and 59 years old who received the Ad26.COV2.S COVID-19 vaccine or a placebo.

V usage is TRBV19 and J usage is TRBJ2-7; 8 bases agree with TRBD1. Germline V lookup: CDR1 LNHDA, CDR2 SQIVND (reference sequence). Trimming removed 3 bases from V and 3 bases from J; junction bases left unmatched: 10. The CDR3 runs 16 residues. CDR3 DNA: TGTGCCAGTAGTATCCGGGGGCGGACAGGGTTCTACGAGCAGTACTTC. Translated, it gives CASSIRGRTGFYEQYF.

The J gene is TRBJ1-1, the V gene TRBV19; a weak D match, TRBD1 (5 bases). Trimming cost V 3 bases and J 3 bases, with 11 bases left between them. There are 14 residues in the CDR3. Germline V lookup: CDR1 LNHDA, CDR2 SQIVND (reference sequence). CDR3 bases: TGTGCCAGTAGTATCCCAGGGACCTACACTGAAGCTTTCTTT. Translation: CASSIPGTYTEAFF.

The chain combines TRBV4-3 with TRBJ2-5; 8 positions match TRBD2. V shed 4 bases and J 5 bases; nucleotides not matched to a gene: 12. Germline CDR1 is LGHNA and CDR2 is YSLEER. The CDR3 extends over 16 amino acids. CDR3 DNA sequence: TGCGCCAGCAGCCCCTGGGGGGAGACGGGAGGGGAGACCCAGTACTTC. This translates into CASSPWGETGGETQYF.

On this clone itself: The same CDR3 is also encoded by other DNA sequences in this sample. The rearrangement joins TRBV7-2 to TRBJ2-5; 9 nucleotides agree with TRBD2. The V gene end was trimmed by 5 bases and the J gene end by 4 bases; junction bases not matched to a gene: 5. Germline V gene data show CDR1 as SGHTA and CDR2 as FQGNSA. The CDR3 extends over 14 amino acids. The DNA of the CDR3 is TGTGCCAGCAGCGCCGGACTAGCGAGAGAGACCCAGTACTTC. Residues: CASSAGLARETQYF.

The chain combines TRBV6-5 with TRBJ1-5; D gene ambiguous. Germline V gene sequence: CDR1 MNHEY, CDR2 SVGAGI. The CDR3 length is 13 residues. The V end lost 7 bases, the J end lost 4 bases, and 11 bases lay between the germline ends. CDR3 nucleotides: TGTGCCAGCACATCGTCGCCAAATCAGCCCCAGCATTTT. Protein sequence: CASTSSPNQPQHF.

This CDR3 reads CASSAGGLAGVETQYF. The CDR3 nucleotides read TGTGCCAGCAGCGCCGGGGGGCTAGCGGGAGTCGAGACCCAGTACTTC. This chain connects TRBV5-4 to TRBJ2-5; 10 positions match TRBD2. V was pared by 4 bases and J by 5 bases, with 11 bases of the junction left unmatched. Germline values: CDR1 SGHNT, CDR2 YYREEE (reference sequence). The CDR3 is 16 amino acids.

Here the CDR3 reads CARSLGHSETEAFF. The CDR3 DNA reads TGTGCCAGAAGCTTGGGACACTCCGAGACTGAAGCTTTCTTT. V usage is TRBV5-3 and J usage is TRBJ1-1; unclear D gene. TRBV5-3 qualifies as an ORF whose function is uncertain. This CDR3 region has 14 residues. V dropped 0 bases and J dropped 5 bases, with 11 bases sitting between them.

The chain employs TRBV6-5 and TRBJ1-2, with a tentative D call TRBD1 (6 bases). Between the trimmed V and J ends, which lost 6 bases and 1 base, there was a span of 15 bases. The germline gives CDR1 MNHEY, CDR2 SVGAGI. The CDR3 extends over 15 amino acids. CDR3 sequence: CASRSKQGINYGYTF. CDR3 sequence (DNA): TGTGCCAGCAGATCCAAACAGGGAATTAACTATGGCTACACCTTC.

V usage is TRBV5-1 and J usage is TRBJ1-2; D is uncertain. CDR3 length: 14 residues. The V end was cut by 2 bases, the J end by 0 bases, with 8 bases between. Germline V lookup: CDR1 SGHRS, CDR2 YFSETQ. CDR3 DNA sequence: TGCGCCAGCAGCTTAGACAACCCTAACTATGGCTACACCTTC. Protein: CASSLDNPNYGYTF. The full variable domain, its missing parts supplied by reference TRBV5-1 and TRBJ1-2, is KAGVTQTPRYLIKTRGQQVTLSCSPISGHRSVSWYQQTPGQGLQFLFEYFSETQRNKGNFPGRFSGRQFSNSRSEMNVSTLELGDSALYLCASSLDNPNYGYTFGSGTRLTVV.

CDR3 in amino acids: CASSFDGRPGGYTF. CDR3 nucleotide sequence: TGTGCCAGCAGCTTTGACGGGAGACCGGGAGGCTACACCTTC. The gene calls are TRBV7-9 and TRBJ1-2, with D hard to call. This CDR3 has 14 residues. V lost 3 bases and J lost 8, with 16 bases in between. Per the germline V gene, CDR1 is SEHNR and CDR2 is FQNEAQ (reference sequence).

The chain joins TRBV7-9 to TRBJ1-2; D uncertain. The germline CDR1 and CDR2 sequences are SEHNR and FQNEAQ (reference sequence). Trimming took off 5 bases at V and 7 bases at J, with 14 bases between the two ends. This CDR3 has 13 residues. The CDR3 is CASSEREMSGYTF. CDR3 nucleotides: TGTGCCAGCAGCGAGAGGGAAATGAGTGGCTACACCTTC.

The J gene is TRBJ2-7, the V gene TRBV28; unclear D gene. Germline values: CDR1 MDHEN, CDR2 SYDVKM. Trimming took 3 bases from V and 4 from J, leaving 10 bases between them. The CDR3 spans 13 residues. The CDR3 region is CASSFGYRYEQYF. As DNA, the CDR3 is TGTGCCAGCAGTTTTGGGTATAGGTACGAGCAGTACTTC. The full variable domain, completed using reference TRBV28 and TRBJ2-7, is DVKVTQSSRYLVKRTGEKVFLECVQDMDHENMFWYRQDPGLGLRLIYFSYDVKMKEKGDIPEGYSVSREKKERFSLILESASTNQTSMYLCASSFGYRYEQYFGPGTRLTVT.

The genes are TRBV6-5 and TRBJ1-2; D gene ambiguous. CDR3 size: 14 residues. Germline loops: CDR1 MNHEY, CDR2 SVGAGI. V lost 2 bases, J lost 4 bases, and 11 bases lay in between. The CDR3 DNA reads TGTGCCAGCAGTTACCTTGGCACGTCCTATGGCTACACCTTC. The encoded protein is CASSYLGTSYGYTF.

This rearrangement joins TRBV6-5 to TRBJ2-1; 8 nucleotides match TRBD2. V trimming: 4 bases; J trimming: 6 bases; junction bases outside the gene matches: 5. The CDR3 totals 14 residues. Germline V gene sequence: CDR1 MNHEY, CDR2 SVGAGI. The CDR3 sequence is CASSSNSGVNEQFF. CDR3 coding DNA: TGTGCCAGCAGTTCCAATAGCGGGGTCAATGAGCAGTTCTTC.

The CDR3 here is CASSYSGFGEQYF. Written as DNA, the CDR3 is TGTGCCAGCAGTTACTCAGGGTTCGGCGAGCAGTACTTC. V and J are TRBV6-5 and TRBJ2-7, with unresolved D. Germline V gives CDR1 MNHEY, CDR2 SVGAGI. V lost 0 bases and J lost 6, with 9 bases in between. The CDR3 is 13 residues long.

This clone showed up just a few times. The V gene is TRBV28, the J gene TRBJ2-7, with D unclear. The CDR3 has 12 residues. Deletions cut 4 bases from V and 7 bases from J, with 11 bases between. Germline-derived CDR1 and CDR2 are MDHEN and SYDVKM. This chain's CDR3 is CASSYYLGEQYF. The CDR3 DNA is TGTGCCAGCAGTTACTATCTGGGGGAGCAGTACTTC.

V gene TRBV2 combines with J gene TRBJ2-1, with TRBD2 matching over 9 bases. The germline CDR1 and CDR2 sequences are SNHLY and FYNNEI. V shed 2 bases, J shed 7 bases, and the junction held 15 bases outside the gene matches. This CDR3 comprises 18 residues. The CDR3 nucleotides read TGTGCCAGCAGTGAACGGAATGGGCGGGAGGGCCTTAGAAATGAGCAGTTCTTC. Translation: CASSERNGREGLRNEQFF.

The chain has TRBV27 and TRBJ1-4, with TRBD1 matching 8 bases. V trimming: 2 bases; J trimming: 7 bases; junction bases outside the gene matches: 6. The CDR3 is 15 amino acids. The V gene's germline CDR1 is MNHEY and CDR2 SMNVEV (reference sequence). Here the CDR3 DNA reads TGTGCCAGCAGTTTAATCGGGACAGGAACTGAAAAACTGTTTTTT. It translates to CASSLIGTGTEKLFF.

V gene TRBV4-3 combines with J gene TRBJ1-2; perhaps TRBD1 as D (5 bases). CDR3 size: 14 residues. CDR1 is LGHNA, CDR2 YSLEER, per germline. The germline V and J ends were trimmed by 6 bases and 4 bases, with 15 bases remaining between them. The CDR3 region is CASSPRVTGYGYTF. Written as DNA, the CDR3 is TGCGCCAGCAGTCCAAGAGTAACAGGCTATGGCTACACCTTC.

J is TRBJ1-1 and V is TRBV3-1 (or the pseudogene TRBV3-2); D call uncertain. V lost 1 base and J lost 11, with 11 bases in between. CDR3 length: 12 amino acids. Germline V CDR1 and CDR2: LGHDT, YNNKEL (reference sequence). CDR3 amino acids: CASSQGYGWAFF. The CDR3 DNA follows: TGTGCCAGCAGCCAAGGGTACGGTTGGGCTTTCTTT.

In nucleotides, the CDR3 is TGTGCCAGCAGCTCGCCACAGGAGTTTTCTGGAAACACCATATATTTT. Translating gives CASSSPQEFSGNTIYF. This chain links TRBV3-1 (or the pseudogene TRBV3-2) with TRBJ1-3; D may be TRBD1 (5 bases). Germline V lookup: CDR1 LGHDT, CDR2 YNNKEL (reference sequence). CDR3 length equals 16 residues. Deletions cut 5 bases from V and 1 base from J, with 15 bases between.

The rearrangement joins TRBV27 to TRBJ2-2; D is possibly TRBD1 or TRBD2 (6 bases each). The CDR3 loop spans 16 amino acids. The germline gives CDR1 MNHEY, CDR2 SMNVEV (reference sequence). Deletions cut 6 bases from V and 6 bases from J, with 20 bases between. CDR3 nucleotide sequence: TGTGCCAGCAGGGCTACAGGGAGGAAGGTCTCCGGGGAGCTGTTTTTT. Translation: CASRATGRKVSGELFF.

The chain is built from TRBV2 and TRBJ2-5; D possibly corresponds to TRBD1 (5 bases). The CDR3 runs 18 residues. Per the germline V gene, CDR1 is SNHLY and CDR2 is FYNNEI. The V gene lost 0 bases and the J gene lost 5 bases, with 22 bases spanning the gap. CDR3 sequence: CASSEANINGPKGETQYF. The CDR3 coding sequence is TGTGCCAGCAGTGAAGCGAATATAAATGGGCCTAAGGGGGAGACCCAGTACTTC.